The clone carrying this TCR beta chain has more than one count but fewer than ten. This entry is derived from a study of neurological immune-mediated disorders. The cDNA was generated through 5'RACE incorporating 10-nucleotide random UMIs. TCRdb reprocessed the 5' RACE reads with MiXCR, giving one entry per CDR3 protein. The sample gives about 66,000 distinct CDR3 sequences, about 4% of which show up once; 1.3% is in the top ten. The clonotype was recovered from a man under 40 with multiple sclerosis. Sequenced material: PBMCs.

CDR3 loop: CASSFSGGPLDTQYF. Here the CDR3 DNA reads TGCGCCAGCAGCTTTAGCGGGGGGCCCCTGGATACGCAGTATTTT. The chain uses TRBV5-1 and TRBJ2-3; the match to TRBD2 covers 10 bases. The CDR3 spans 15 residues. V shed 2 bases, J shed 6 bases, and the junction held 6 bases outside the gene matches. Per the germline V gene, CDR1 is SGHRS and CDR2 is YFSETQ. Looking up the rest from reference TRBV5-1 and TRBJ2-3 gives the full variable domain: KAGVTQTPRYLIKTRGQQVTLSCSPISGHRSVSWYQQTPGQGLQFLFEYFSETQRNKGNFPGRFSGRQFSNSRSEMNVSTLELGDSALYLCASSFSGGPLDTQYFGPGTRLTVL.